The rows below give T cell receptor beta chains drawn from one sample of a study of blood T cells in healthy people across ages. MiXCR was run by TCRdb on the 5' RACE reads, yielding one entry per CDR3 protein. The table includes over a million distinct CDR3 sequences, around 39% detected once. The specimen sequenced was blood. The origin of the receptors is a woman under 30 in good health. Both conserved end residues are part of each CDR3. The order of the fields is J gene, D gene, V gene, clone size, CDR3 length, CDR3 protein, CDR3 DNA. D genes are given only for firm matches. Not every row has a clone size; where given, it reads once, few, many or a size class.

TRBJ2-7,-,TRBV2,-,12,CASSGQWYEQYF,TGTGCCAGCAGTGGCCAGTGGTACGAGCAGTACTTC
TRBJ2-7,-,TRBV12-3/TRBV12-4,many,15,CASSLALGAPYEQYF,TGTGCCAGCAGTTTAGCGCTGGGGGCGCCCTACGAGCAGTACTTC
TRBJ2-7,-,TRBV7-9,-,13,CASTTFDGAVQYF,TGTGCCAGCACTACCTTTGATGGGGCCGTCCAGTACTTC
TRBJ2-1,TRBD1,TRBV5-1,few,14,CASSRQGTINEQFF,TGCGCCAGCAGCAGACAGGGAACGATCAATGAGCAGTTCTTC
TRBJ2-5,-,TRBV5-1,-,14,CASSSQPSVDEQYF,TGCGCCAGCAGCTCTCAACCCTCGGTGGATGAGCAGTACTTC
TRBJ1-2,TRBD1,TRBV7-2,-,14,CTSSLVGTGYGYTF,TGTACCAGCAGCTTAGTGGGGACAGGCTATGGCTACACCTTC
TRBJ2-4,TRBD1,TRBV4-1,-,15,CASSHPGQGPYEHYF,TGCGCCAGCAGCCACCCGGGACAGGGTCCCTACGAGCACTACTTC
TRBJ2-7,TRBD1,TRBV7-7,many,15,CASSSGQGSSYEQYF,TGTGCCAGCAGTTCGGGACAGGGCAGCTCCTACGAGCAGTACTTC
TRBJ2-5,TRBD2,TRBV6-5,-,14,CASSYSASGGTQYF,TGTGCCAGCAGTTACTCGGCTAGCGGGGGGACCCAGTACTTC
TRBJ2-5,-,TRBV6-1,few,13,CASSEAGRETQYF,TGTGCCAGCAGTGAAGCGGGTAGGGAGACCCAGTACTTC
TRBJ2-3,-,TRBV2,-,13,CARTGTSTDTQYF,TGTGCCAGGACAGGGACTAGCACAGATACGCAGTATTTT
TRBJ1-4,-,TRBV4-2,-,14,CASSQDREDEKLFF,TGTGCCAGCAGCCAAGATCGGGAGGATGAAAAACTGTTTTTT
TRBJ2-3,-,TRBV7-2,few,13,CASSFGTTDTQYF,TGTGCCAGCAGCTTCGGCACTACGGATACGCAGTATTTT
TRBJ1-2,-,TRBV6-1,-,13,CASSPDWDYGYTF,TGTGCCAGCAGTCCAGACTGGGACTATGGCTACACCTTC
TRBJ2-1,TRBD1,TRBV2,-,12,CASSEEGADQFF,TGTGCCAGCAGTGAAGAGGGGGCAGATCAGTTCTTC
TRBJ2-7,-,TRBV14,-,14,CASKSTNSYNEQYF,TGTGCCAGCAAGAGCACCAACTCCTACAATGAGCAGTACTTC
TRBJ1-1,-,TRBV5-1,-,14,CASSVAVLNTEAFF,TGCGCCAGCAGCGTGGCAGTTTTGAACACTGAAGCTTTCTTT
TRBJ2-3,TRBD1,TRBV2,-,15,CASSERTGVSDTQYF,TGTGCCAGCAGTGAAAGGACAGGGGTATCGGATACGCAGTATTTT
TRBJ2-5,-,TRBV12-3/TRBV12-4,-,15,CASRTPGTLQETQYF,TGTGCCAGCAGAACGCCCGGGACATTACAAGAGACCCAGTACTTC
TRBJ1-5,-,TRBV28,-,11,CASHSDQPQHF,TGTGCCAGCCATAGCGATCAGCCCCAGCATTTT
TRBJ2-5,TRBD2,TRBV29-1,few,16,CSVEGGLAGGLETQYF,TGCAGCGTTGAAGGGGGACTAGCGGGGGGGCTGGAGACCCAGTACTTC
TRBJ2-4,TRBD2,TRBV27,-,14,CASRPTGTTNIQYF,TGTGCCAGCAGACCCACCGGGACTACAAACATTCAGTACTTC
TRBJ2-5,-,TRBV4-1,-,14,CASSQGWNQETQYF,TGCGCCAGCAGCCAAGGGTGGAATCAAGAGACCCAGTACTTC
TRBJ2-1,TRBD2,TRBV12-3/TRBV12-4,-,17,CASSLDGGGSSYNEQFF,TGTGCCAGCAGTTTAGACGGGGGGGGAAGCTCCTACAATGAGCAGTTCTTC
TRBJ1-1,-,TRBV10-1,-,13,CASSEGRANEAFF,TGCGCCAGCAGTGAGGGAAGAGCCAATGAAGCTTTCTTT